This T cell receptor (beta chain) emerged from a study of regulatory dendritic cells for organ transplantation. Overall study findings and caveats: Considerable individual heterogeneity was seen in alloreactive memory CD8+ T cells. Memory CD8+ clonal expansion seemed more limited with regulatory than mature dendritic cells. Memory T cells were less diverse than naive, with memory CD8+ most oligoclonal. Of resting T cell subsets, memory CD8+ had the most alloreactive clonotypes.

Remarks on this clone: Its specificity is unknown.

Sequencing was performed with immunoSEQ multiplex PCR; in TCRdb, only in-frame clones are kept and a portion is missing. The sample includes 25,000 to 30,000 clones, roughly 85% of them seen just once. Input material: naive CD8+ T cells from blood. The subset is: CD45RA+ naive T cells. The source is a human donor in good health.

The CDR3 DNA sequence: TGCGCCAGCGGCGGTGGGACAGGGGGCATCGAGCAGTACTTC. This encodes CASGGGTGGIEQYF. This chain uses TRBV5-1 with TRBJ2-7; 12 nucleotides match TRBD1. CDR1 is SGHRS, CDR2 YFSETQ, per germline. Trimming removed 7 bases from V and 6 bases from J; junction bases left unmatched: 8. CDR3 length: 14 residues.